This T cell receptor beta chain was documented in a study of regulatory T cells in long-lasting Graves disease. Study results and caveats: Persistent disease showed a preference for TRBV28, TRBJ1-2 and TRBJ2-5.

The time point was: persistent/refractory GD, antithyroid drugs over 5 years with positive TRAb. The authors made the TCR library using RNA they extracted from PBMCs. The CDR3 consists of 14 residues. Trimming cost V 1 base and J 4 bases; bases outside gene matches: 5. CDR1 is DFQATT and CDR2 is SNEGSKA in the germline V gene (reference sequence). A note on this clonotype: The antigen is undetermined.

Building of the TCR beta libraries involved iRepertoire HTBI primers and Arm-PCR of CDR3 regions. Each CDR3 protein is one row after TCRdb ran MiXCR on the multiplex PCR reads. The data show about 460,000 distinct CDR3 sequences, with approximately 23% seen just once and around 13% held by the top ten. This clonotype originated in a female donor with Graves disease. The rearrangement links TRBV20-1 to TRBJ2-7; 9 bases align to TRBD2. Sample: peripheral blood mononuclear cells (PBMCs), taken when the disease was refractory, from a patient treated with antithyroid drugs. The CDR3 reads CSARALAGIYEQYF. Written as DNA, the CDR3 is TGCAGTGCTAGAGCTCTAGCGGGGATTTACGAGCAGTACTTC.